This entry lists 27 T cell receptor beta chains sequenced from one sample in a study of blood T cell repertoires in COVID-19. Generated by immunoSEQ multiplex PCR, the TCRdb table keeps only in-frame clones and is missing some. This table has some 160,000 clones, approximately 80% appearing once. Sequencing was carried out using peripheral blood. The receptors stem from a woman older than 75 with acute or convalescent COVID-19.

This rearrangement joins TRBV19 to TRBJ1-2; 10 bases line up with TRBD1. V shed 6 bases and J 8 bases; nucleotides not matched to a gene: 3. Per germline, CDR1 LNHDA and CDR2 SQIVND (reference sequence). This CDR3 contains 12 residues. The CDR3 DNA reads as TGTGCCAGTAGCGGGACAGGGGACGGCTACACCTTC. The encoded protein is CASSGTGDGYTF.

This chain connects TRBV2 to TRBJ1-6; D might be TRBD1 (6 bases). Trimming removed 6 bases from V and 9 bases from J, with 15 bases in between. This CDR3 has 14 amino acids. The V gene's germline CDR1 is SNHLY and CDR2 FYNNEI. This CDR3 is CASRETEGGSPLHF. The CDR3 nucleotides are TGTGCCAGCAGAGAGACAGAAGGGGGTTCACCCCTCCACTTT.

The chain recombines TRBV15 with TRBJ1-3; unclear D gene. From germline, CDR1 is LNHNV and CDR2 YYDKDF (reference sequence). The CDR3 contains 15 residues. V lost 0 bases and J 4 bases, leaving 10 bases between the germline ends. DNA for the CDR3: TGTGCCACCAGCAGAGATCCGGGTCCAGGAAACACCATATATTTT. Its protein product is CATSRDPGPGNTIYF.

This chain links TRBV29-1 with TRBJ1-1, with D maybe TRBD1 (6 bases). The CDR3 runs 10 residues. The V gene's germline CDR1 is SQVTM and CDR2 ANQGSEA. V was clipped by 5 bases and J by 11 bases, with 12 bases between them. CDR3 sequence: CSVRGAAAFF. Here the CDR3 DNA reads TGCAGCGTTCGGGGGGCGGCGGCTTTCTTT.

The J gene is TRBJ2-6, the V gene TRBV5-1; no clear D. Germline CDR1 SGHRS, CDR2 YFSETQ. V was clipped by 0 bases and J by 0 bases, with 4 bases between them. This CDR3 comprises 15 residues. The CDR3 DNA sequence: TGCGCCAGCAGCTTGGATCTCTCTGGGGCCAACGTCCTGACTTTC. Its translation: CASSLDLSGANVLTF.

The chain uses TRBV7-9 and TRBJ1-2; TRBD1 agrees at 7 bases. The CDR3 is 13 residues long. CDR1 is SEHNR, CDR2 FQNEAQ, per germline (reference sequence). The J segment lost 8 bases and the V segment lost 1 base, leaving 4 bases of the junction unmatched. The CDR3 nucleotides are TGTGCCAGCAGCTTAGAGGGGGCTGCCGGCTACACCTTC. Protein product: CASSLEGAAGYTF. Looking up the rest from reference TRBV7-9 and TRBJ1-2 gives the full variable domain: DTGVSQNPRHKITKRGQNVTFRCDPISEHNRLYWYRQTLGQGPEFLTYFQNEAQLEKSRLLSDRFSAERPKGSFSTLEIQRTEQGDSAMYLCASSLEGAAGYTFGSGTRLTVV.

The gene calls are TRBV2 and TRBJ2-5, with 10 bases that match TRBD1. Germline lookup yields CDR1 SNHLY and CDR2 FYNNEI. V lost 4 bases and J lost 2; bases outside the gene matches: 1. This CDR3 contains 14 residues. CDR3 sequence: CASSGDRGQETQYF. CDR3 nucleotides: TGTGCCAGCAGTGGGGACAGGGGTCAAGAGACCCAGTACTTC. Full variable domain (rest looked up from reference TRBV2 and TRBJ2-5): EPEVTQTPSHQVTQMGQEVILRCVPISNHLYFYWYRQILGQKVEFLVSFYNNEISEKSEIFDDQFSVERPDGSNFTLKIRSTKLEDSAMYFCASSGDRGQETQYFGPGTRLLVL.

This clone has more than one count but fewer than ten. The chain has TRBV29-1 and TRBJ1-2, with no clear D. This CDR3 is built from 11 residues. With 4 bases removed from V and 4 bases from J, the gap between germline ends came to 7 bases. Germline CDR1 reads SQVTM; CDR2 reads ANQGSEA. The CDR3 DNA follows: TGCAGCGTTGCAACTTTCTATGGCTACACCTTC. This gives the protein CSVATFYGYTF.

The chain uses TRBV27 and TRBJ1-2; 8 nucleotides match TRBD1. Looked up from germline, CDR1 is MNHEY and CDR2 is SMNVEV (reference sequence). CDR3 length: 15 residues. V dropped 3 bases and J dropped 0; count of bases not matched to a gene: 3. This CDR3 reads CASSLAGGTNYGYTF. In DNA form, the CDR3 reads TGTGCCAGCAGTTTGGCAGGGGGCACTAACTATGGCTACACCTTC.

V and J are TRBV30 and TRBJ1-5; D gene ambiguous. V shed 6 bases and J shed 2 bases, with 17 bases lying between them. Per the germline V gene, CDR1 is GTSNPN and CDR2 is SVGIG (reference sequence). CDR3 length: 15 residues. This CDR3 is CACSELGRGNQPQHF. DNA of the CDR3: TGTGCCTGTTCTGAGTTGGGCCGAGGCAATCAGCCCCAGCATTTT.

J is TRBJ2-1 and V is TRBV28, with D possibly matching TRBD2 (5 bases). With 8 bases removed from V and 0 bases from J, the gap between germline ends came to 14 bases. The CDR3 is made up of 15 amino acids. Germline CDR1 and CDR2: MDHEN and SYDVKM. In nucleotides, the CDR3 is TGTGCCAGCGGCCCCTCCGAGGGCTCCTACAATGAGCAGTTCTTC. Translating gives CASGPSEGSYNEQFF.

CDR3 nucleotides: TGTGCCAGCAGTGTGAGGCAGAACACTGAAGCTTTCTTT. Its translation: CASSVRQNTEAFF. The chain employs TRBV2 and TRBJ1-1; unclear D gene. Trimming took off 4 bases at V and 1 base at J, with 7 bases between the two ends. Germline V lookup: CDR1 SNHLY, CDR2 FYNNEI. The CDR3 is 13 residues long.

This clone has more than one count but fewer than ten. The chain employs TRBV20-1 and TRBJ2-7; a possible D gene is TRBD2 (6 bases). Germline values: CDR1 DFQATT, CDR2 SNEGSKA (reference sequence). Deletions cut 5 bases from V and 6 bases from J, with 11 bases between. This CDR3 spans 11 amino acids. This CDR3 reads CSAGVGGEQYF. Here the CDR3 DNA reads TGCAGTGCTGGCGTGGGAGGCGAGCAGTACTTC.

The CDR3 is CASSFGAGQISYEQYF. DNA of the CDR3: TGTGCCAGCTCATTCGGCGCGGGACAGATCTCCTACGAGCAGTACTTC. This chain joins TRBV18 and TRBJ2-7, with a tentative D call TRBD1 (7 bases). Looked up from germline, CDR1 is KGHSH and CDR2 is LQKENI. This CDR3 is built from 16 residues. Trimming pared 5 bases from V and 0 bases from J, leaving 17 bases between.

This chain links TRBV5-1 with TRBJ2-5, with TRBD1 matching over 7 bases. V lost 4 bases and J lost 3; bases outside the gene matches: 6. Germline values: CDR1 SGHRS, CDR2 YFSETQ. The CDR3 sequence is 14 residues long. The CDR3 sequence is CASSLSTGEETQYF. For the CDR3, the DNA is TGCGCCAGCAGCCTATCAACAGGGGAAGAGACCCAGTACTTC.

The chain combines TRBV10-2 with TRBJ2-7, with TRBD1 identical over 8 bases. Germline V gene lookup returns CDR1 WSHSY and CDR2 SAAADI. The CDR3 is 12 residues long. Trimming took 7 bases from V and 4 from J; bases not matched to a gene: 3. CDR3 sequence: CASTQGGYEQYF. CDR3 DNA sequence: TGCGCCAGCACACAGGGGGGATACGAGCAGTACTTC.

This clone was recorded only once. DNA for the CDR3: TGTGCCAGCAGTTCGGTTAGTAGCAATCAGCCCCAGCATTTT. This encodes CASSSVSSNQPQHF. This sequence joins TRBV27 and TRBJ1-5; D unresolved. Germline V gives CDR1 MNHEY, CDR2 SMNVEV (reference sequence). V shed 4 bases and J shed 0 bases, with 7 bases lying between them. The CDR3 contains 14 residues.

This clone was observed a few times. The chain employs TRBV30 and TRBJ2-7; TRBD1 is a possible D gene (5 bases). The CDR3 sequence is 13 residues long. Trimming took off 1 base at V and 2 bases at J, with 9 bases between the two ends. Germline CDR1 GTSNPN, CDR2 SVGIG (reference sequence). DNA for the CDR3: TGTGCCTGGAGTGCCAGGGCTCCCTACGAGCAGTACTTC. Translated: CAWSARAPYEQYF.

V usage is TRBV12-5 and J usage is TRBJ1-3; 9 bases are a match to TRBD1. Germline-derived CDR1 and CDR2 are LGHNT and FRNRAP. The CDR3 runs to 15 residues. With V trimmed by 5 bases and J by 3 bases, 5 bases remained unmatched. The CDR3: CASGVTGGDGNTIYF. DNA for the CDR3: TGTGCTAGTGGTGTGACAGGGGGAGATGGAAACACCATATATTTT. The variable domain in full, completed from reference TRBV12-5 and TRBJ1-3, reads DARVTQTPRHKVTEMGQEVTMRCQPILGHNTVFWYRQTMMQGLELLAYFRNRAPLDDSGMPKDRFSAEMPDATLATLKIQPSEPRDSAVYFCASGVTGGDGNTIYFGEGSWLTVV.

The chain employs TRBV15 and TRBJ2-7; TRBD1 aligns across 7 bases. The CDR3 is 13 amino acids. Germline CDR1 reads LNHNV; CDR2 reads YYDKDF (reference sequence). Trimming cost V 5 bases and J 4 bases; bases outside gene matches: 5. This CDR3 reads CATSEIQGYEQYF. DNA of the CDR3: TGTGCCACCAGCGAAATACAGGGGTACGAGCAGTACTTC.

In its sample, this clone was seen a few times. The chain carries TRBV30 and TRBJ1-2; D uncertain. V was pared by 5 bases and J by 6 bases, with 25 bases between. The CDR3 runs to 16 residues. Germline CDR1 is GTSNPN and CDR2 is SVGIG (reference sequence). The CDR3 loop is CAWGGFLRRLSHGYTF. The DNA for the CDR3 is TGTGCCTGGGGAGGCTTCCTTAGGCGGCTAAGTCATGGCTACACCTTC.

A word on this clone: This sample also contains other DNA sequences that code for the same CDR3. This chain joins TRBV18 and TRBJ1-6, with D unresolved. Trimming removed 3 bases from V and 0 bases from J, with 6 bases in between. Germline V gives CDR1 KGHSH, CDR2 LQKENI. This CDR3 comprises 15 residues. The CDR3 spells CASSPRSSYNSPLHF. The CDR3 DNA reads TGTGCCAGCTCACCTAGGAGCTCCTATAATTCACCCCTCCACTTT.

The V gene is TRBV7-8, the J gene TRBJ2-7; 9 bases align to TRBD2. J was trimmed by 3 bases and V by 8 bases; bases with no gene match: 11. The CDR3 has 15 residues. The germline V gene has CDR1 SGHVS and CDR2 FQNEAQ. CDR3 sequence reads: CASGTPSGAIYEQYF. The CDR3 DNA sequence: TGTGCCAGCGGGACGCCTAGCGGGGCCATCTACGAGCAGTACTTC.

The chain recombines TRBV11-2 with TRBJ1-2; perhaps TRBD1 as D (6 bases). Trimming removed 1 base from V and 5 bases from J, with 14 bases in between. Germline values: CDR1 SGHAT, CDR2 FQNNGV. There are 15 residues in the CDR3. CDR3 nucleotide sequence: TGTGCCAGCAGCTTAGTCTCAGGGGATGAATATGGCTACACCTTC. It specifies CASSLVSGDEYGYTF. The variable domain in full, with the rest retrieved from reference TRBV11-2 and TRBJ1-2, is EAGVAQSPRYKIIEKRQSVAFWCNPISGHATLYWYQQILGQGPKLLIQFQNNGVVDDSQLPKDRFSAERLKGVDSTLKIQPAKLEDSAVYLCASSLVSGDEYGYTFGSGTRLTVV.

This clone has just a few counts. The chain combines TRBV5-1 with TRBJ1-3; 7 bases are a match to TRBD1. The CDR3 spans 14 residues. Per germline, CDR1 SGHRS and CDR2 YFSETQ. V lost 4 bases, J lost 7 bases, and 8 bases stayed unmatched. DNA of the CDR3: TGCGCCAGCAGCCCGGGGACAGCCCGGAACACCATATATTTT. Translation: CASSPGTARNTIYF. Full variable domain (rest looked up from reference TRBV5-1 and TRBJ1-3): KAGVTQTPRYLIKTRGQQVTLSCSPISGHRSVSWYQQTPGQGLQFLFEYFSETQRNKGNFPGRFSGRQFSNSRSEMNVSTLELGDSALYLCASSPGTARNTIYFGEGSWLTVV.

This sequence joins TRBV7-9 and TRBJ2-1; tentative D call: TRBD2 (6 bases). Germline CDR1 SEHNR, CDR2 FQNEAQ (reference sequence). The length of the CDR3 is 15 residues. The germline V and J ends were trimmed by 0 bases and 5 bases, with 11 bases remaining between them. The CDR3 bases are TGTGCCAGCAGCTTAGCGGAGGCGGGGAACAATGAGCAGTTCTTC. It yields the protein CASSLAEAGNNEQFF.

This chain uses TRBV6-6 with TRBJ1-4, with 7 bases fitting TRBD1. The CDR3 covers 15 residues. The junction had 11 bases not matched to a gene; V was cut back by 5 bases and J by 8 bases. Looked up from germline, CDR1 is MNHNY and CDR2 is SVGAGI (reference sequence). The CDR3 protein is CASSVPGQSTEKLFF. The CDR3 DNA reads as TGTGCCAGCAGTGTTCCGGGACAGTCAACCGAAAAACTGTTTTTT.